Below, one T cell receptor beta chain is given with its context. The data originate from a study of blood T cell repertoires in COVID-19. About the research overall: Researchers got acute and convalescent COVID-19 samples from the United States, Italy and Spain.

Unmatched junction bases numbered 6, after V lost 3 bases and J lost 5 bases. The CDR3 runs to 14 residues. Germline CDR1 reads LNHNV; CDR2 reads YYDKDF (reference sequence). As handled by the study authors: For nucleated cells, counts were estimated from reference gene primer amplification. The data were produced by immunoSEQ multiplex PCR, yet TCRdb's version contains in-frame clones alone and is incomplete. The V and J calls and clone size come from that table; D and trimming were worked out from the DNA. The sample records a few hundred thousand clones, around 91% being singletons. Sequencing was performed on peripheral blood. The V and J genes are TRBV15 and TRBJ2-5; TRBD2 matches at 7 bases. This receptor was obtained from a woman aged 55-75 years with acute or convalescent COVID-19. The CDR3 nucleotides read TGTGCCACCAGCAGTCGCTGGGGAGGGGAGACCCAGTACTTC. The encoded protein is CATSSRWGGETQYF.